This entry lists 14 T cell receptor beta chains sequenced from one sample in a study of blood T cell repertoires in COVID-19. Sequencing was performed with immunoSEQ multiplex PCR; in TCRdb, only in-frame clones are kept and a portion is missing. Here the sample spans over 35,000 clones, about nine tenths being singletons. The sequenced material came from peripheral blood. Every receptor here comes from a man between 65 and 85 years old with active COVID-19.

This CDR3 reads CASGYRVHEQFF. The DNA for the CDR3 is TGTGCTAGTGGATACAGGGTGCATGAGCAGTTCTTC. The chain employs TRBV12-5 and TRBJ2-1, with D possibly being TRBD1 (6 bases). Germline lookup yields CDR1 LGHNT and CDR2 FRNRAP. V lost 6 bases to trimming and J lost 8 bases, with 11 bases between them. The CDR3 covers 12 residues.

The rearrangement links TRBV4-1 to TRBJ2-2; D is possibly TRBD1 (6 bases). Germline V lookup: CDR1 MGHRA, CDR2 YSYEKL. Trimming left V 0 bases short and J 5 bases short, with 19 bases between. The length of the CDR3 is 18 residues. The CDR3 coding sequence is TGCGCCAGCAGCCAAGACCTGGCGGCCGGGACAATTACCGGGGAGCTGTTTTTT. This encodes CASSQDLAAGTITGELFF.

The gene calls are TRBV7-6 and TRBJ2-1; 9 positions agree with TRBD2. Germline trimming cut 5 bases from V and 6 bases from J; bases unmatched to any gene: 17. CDR1 is SGHVS, CDR2 FNYEAQ, per germline. This CDR3 is built from 18 residues. CDR3 coding DNA: TGTGCCAGCAGCCCGAACCCCCTCTCTGCGGGAGGGTTCAATGAGCAGTTCTTC. Its translation: CASSPNPLSAGGFNEQFF. The full variable domain, completed using reference TRBV7-6 and TRBJ2-1, is GAGVSQSPRYKVTKRGQDVALRCDPISGHVSLYWYRQALGQGPEFLTYFNYEAQQDKSGLPNDRFSAERPEGSISTLTIQRTEQRDSAMYRCASSPNPLSAGGFNEQFFGPGTRLTVL.

In DNA, the CDR3 is TGTGCCAGCAGCGGGGGACAGGGGTTTACCGGGGAGCTGTTTTTT. Residues: CASSGGQGFTGELFF. The chain combines TRBV2 with TRBJ2-2, with 10 bases fitting TRBD1. V lost 6 bases and J lost 5; bases outside the gene matches: 6. CDR3 length: 15 amino acids. The germline V gene has CDR1 SNHLY and CDR2 FYNNEI.

The gene calls are TRBV11-2 and TRBJ2-7, with a tentative D call TRBD2 (6 bases). The germline CDR1 and CDR2 sequences are SGHAT and FQNNGV. The CDR3 sequence is 13 residues long. V was cut by 5 bases and J by 7 bases, with 15 bases left in between. CDR3 sequence: CASSVGRDLEQYF. In nucleotides, the CDR3 is TGTGCCAGCAGCGTGGGACGGGACTTGGAGCAGTACTTC.

This chain links TRBV27 with TRBJ2-3, with D perhaps matching TRBD2 (6 bases). This CDR3 contains 15 residues. Germline V gene sequence: CDR1 MNHEY, CDR2 SMNVEV (reference sequence). Between the trimmed V and J ends, which lost 3 bases and 1 base, there was a span of 11 bases. CDR3 sequence: CASSFGGWGTDTQYF. The CDR3 DNA sequence: TGTGCCAGCAGTTTTGGGGGGTGGGGCACAGATACGCAGTATTTT.

The rearrangement joins TRBV18 to TRBJ2-7; tentatively, D is TRBD1 (6 bases). Germline CDR1 and CDR2: KGHSH and LQKENI. Trimming took off 3 bases at V and 2 bases at J, with 17 bases between the two ends. The CDR3 covers 16 residues. CDR3 loop: CASSPESGTRTYEQYF. The CDR3 DNA reads TGTGCCAGCTCACCGGAGTCCGGGACACGGACCTACGAGCAGTACTTC.

V usage is TRBV9 and J usage is TRBJ1-1; D possibly corresponds to TRBD1 (5 bases). CDR1 is SGDLS, CDR2 YYNGEE, per germline. The CDR3 runs to 13 residues. V lost 0 bases, J lost 8 bases, and 11 bases lay in between. The CDR3 DNA is TGTGCCAGCAGCGTAGATTTAAAGGGGGAAGCTTTCTTT. Translation: CASSVDLKGEAFF.

The chain joins TRBV7-9 to TRBJ2-3, with a possible D match to TRBD2 (7 bases). From germline, CDR1 is SEHNR and CDR2 FQNEAQ (reference sequence). This CDR3 comprises 15 residues. Trimming cost V 3 bases and J 3 bases, with 13 bases left between them. The CDR3: CASSFAGAKTDTQYF. CDR3 nucleotide sequence: TGTGCCAGCAGCTTTGCGGGGGCCAAAACAGATACGCAGTATTTT.

This clone was detected only once. The chain employs TRBV5-4 and TRBJ2-4, with D unresolved. CDR1 is SGHNT and CDR2 is YYREEE in the germline V gene (reference sequence). V was pared by 1 base and J by 7 bases, with 21 bases between. This CDR3 spans 17 amino acids. CDR3 sequence (DNA): TGTGCCAGCAGCTTGACCCCCCCCCGGATTAGCCAGAACATTCAGTACTTC. Its translation is CASSLTPPRISQNIQYF.

The chain is built from TRBV5-1 and TRBJ1-6, with TRBD1 identical over 8 bases. Trimming removed 0 bases from V and 7 bases from J; junction bases left unmatched: 3. Germline CDR1 reads SGHRS; CDR2 reads YFSETQ. This CDR3 spans 15 amino acids. Here the CDR3 DNA reads TGCGCCAGCAGCTTGGGACAGGGGACAAATTCACCCCTCCACTTT. It yields the protein CASSLGQGTNSPLHF.

This chain uses TRBV7-2 with TRBJ2-6; D ambiguous. The germline CDR1 and CDR2 sequences are SGHTA and FQGNSA. V gave up 0 bases and J gave up 2 bases, with 11 bases separating them. The CDR3 is made up of 17 amino acids. CDR3 amino acids: CASSLAGRGAGANVLTF. CDR3 DNA: TGTGCCAGCAGCTTAGCAGGTCGAGGTGCTGGGGCCAACGTCCTGACTTTC.

The chain combines TRBV2 with TRBJ2-3; D not certain. Germline V gene sequence: CDR1 SNHLY, CDR2 FYNNEI. V lost 8 bases, J lost 5 bases, and 14 bases lay in between. This CDR3 contains 13 residues. The CDR3, as DNA: TGTGCCAGCGGTGTGCGAGGCCGAGATACGCAGTATTTT. This translates into CASGVRGRDTQYF.

The rearrangement joins TRBV21-1 to TRBJ1-1. TRBV21-1 is a documented pseudogene. The CDR3 extends over 10 amino acids. The CDR3 sequence is CASSFASSFF. The CDR3 nucleotides read TGTGCCAGCAGCTTCGCGTCCTCTTTCTTT.